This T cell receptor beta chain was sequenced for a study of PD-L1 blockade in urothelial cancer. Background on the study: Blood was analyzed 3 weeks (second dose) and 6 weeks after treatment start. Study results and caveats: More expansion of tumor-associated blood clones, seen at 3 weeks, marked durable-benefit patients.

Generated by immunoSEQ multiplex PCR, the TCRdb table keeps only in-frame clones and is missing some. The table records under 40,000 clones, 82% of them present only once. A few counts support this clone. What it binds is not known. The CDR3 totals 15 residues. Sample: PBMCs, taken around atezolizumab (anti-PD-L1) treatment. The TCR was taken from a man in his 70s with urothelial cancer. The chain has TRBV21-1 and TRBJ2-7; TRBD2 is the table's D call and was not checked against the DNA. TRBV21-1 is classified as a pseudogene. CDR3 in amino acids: CASSNHPSGLYEQYF. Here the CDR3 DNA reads TGTGCCAGCAGCAATCATCCTAGCGGGCTGTACGAGCAGTACTTC.